A selection of T cell receptor beta chains follows, all from one sample in a study of CD8 T cells in Susac syndrome. MiXCR was run by TCRdb on the immunoSEQ multiplex PCR reads, yielding one entry per CDR3 protein. The sample has around 150,000 distinct CDR3 sequences; less than 95% are singletons. Sequencing input: CD4+ T cells from PBMCs. The receptors originated from a human donor with multiple sclerosis. Both conserved end residues are part of each CDR3. Each record gives: D gene, V gene, clone size, CDR3 length, J gene, CDR3 protein, CDR3 DNA. D genes are given only for firm matches. Clone size is given for some rows only: seen once, a few or many times, or a class if the clone is expanded.

d_gene: .; v_gene: TRBV5-1; abundance: .; len: 14; j_gene: TRBJ2-5; CDR3aa: CASTFDPNQETQYF; CDR3nt: TGCGCCAGCACATTTGATCCGAACCAAGAGACCCAGTACTTC
d_gene: .; v_gene: TRBV19; abundance: .; len: 14; j_gene: TRBJ1-1; CDR3aa: CASILQGPYTEAFF; CDR3nt: TGTGCCAGTATCCTTCAGGGACCTTACACTGAAGCTTTCTTT
d_gene: .; v_gene: TRBV29-1; abundance: .; len: 12; j_gene: TRBJ2-7; CDR3aa: CSEPGPSYEQYF; CDR3nt: TGCAGCGAACCGGGCCCGTCCTACGAGCAGTACTTC
d_gene: .; v_gene: TRBV3-1; abundance: .; len: 13; j_gene: TRBJ2-1; CDR3aa: CASSQDLAVEQFF; CDR3nt: TGTGCCAGCAGCCAAGATTTGGCGGTAGAGCAGTTCTTC
d_gene: .; v_gene: TRBV12-3/TRBV12-4; abundance: once; len: 14; j_gene: TRBJ1-2; CDR3aa: CASSPRTAEYGYTF; CDR3nt: TGTGCCAGCAGTCCTCGGACAGCAGAATATGGCTACACCTTC
d_gene: .; v_gene: TRBV4-3; abundance: .; len: 15; j_gene: TRBJ2-1; CDR3aa: CASSQDVGSSNEQFF; CDR3nt: TGCGCCAGCAGCCAAGATGTAGGGTCCAGCAATGAGCAGTTCTTC
d_gene: .; v_gene: TRBV20-1; abundance: .; len: 15; j_gene: TRBJ2-5; CDR3aa: CSAQPVARPQETQYF; CDR3nt: TGCAGTGCACAGCCGGTGGCTAGGCCGCAAGAGACCCAGTACTTC
d_gene: .; v_gene: TRBV7-9; abundance: once; len: 15; j_gene: TRBJ2-1; CDR3aa: CASSLRQGTYNEQFF; CDR3nt: TGTGCCAGCAGCTTAAGGCAGGGGACTTACAATGAGCAGTTCTTC
d_gene: .; v_gene: TRBV5-4; abundance: .; len: 15; j_gene: TRBJ2-1; CDR3aa: CASSSPGVWYNEQFF; CDR3nt: TGTGCCAGCAGCTCCCCGGGAGTGTGGTACAATGAGCAGTTCTTC
d_gene: .; v_gene: TRBV28; abundance: .; len: 14; j_gene: TRBJ2-3; CDR3aa: CASSPSGSTDTQYF; CDR3nt: TGTGCCAGCAGTCCAAGCGGGAGCACAGATACGCAGTATTTT
d_gene: TRBD2; v_gene: TRBV20-1; abundance: .; len: 14; j_gene: TRBJ2-4; CDR3aa: CSAWGGPTKNIQYF; CDR3nt: TGCAGTGCATGGGGGGGTCCAACCAAAAACATTCAGTACTTC
d_gene: TRBD2; v_gene: TRBV20-1; abundance: .; len: 14; j_gene: TRBJ2-3; CDR3aa: CSAPLLAGTDTQYF; CDR3nt: TGCAGTGCTCCACTACTAGCGGGAACAGATACGCAGTATTTT
d_gene: TRBD1; v_gene: TRBV28; abundance: .; len: 14; j_gene: TRBJ1-1; CDR3aa: CASRPGQGYTEAFF; CDR3nt: TGTGCCAGCAGGCCTGGACAGGGGTACACTGAAGCTTTCTTT
d_gene: .; v_gene: TRBV3-1; abundance: .; len: 13; j_gene: TRBJ2-3; CDR3aa: CASSTGAEDTQYF; CDR3nt: TGTGCCAGCAGTACGGGAGCTGAGGATACGCAGTATTTT
d_gene: TRBD2; v_gene: TRBV24-1; abundance: .; len: 17; j_gene: TRBJ2-3; CDR3aa: CATSDQSVAGDPDTQYF; CDR3nt: TGTGCCACCAGTGATCAATCGGTAGCGGGAGATCCAGATACGCAGTATTTT
d_gene: .; v_gene: TRBV30; abundance: .; len: 14; j_gene: TRBJ2-7; CDR3aa: CASGVSGRAYEQYF; CDR3nt: TGTGCCTCGGGGGTTAGCGGCCGGGCCTACGAGCAGTACTTC
d_gene: TRBD2; v_gene: TRBV6-1; abundance: .; len: 24; j_gene: TRBJ2-4; CDR3aa: CASSEEGQGAGLAGVPGPRNIQYF; CDR3nt: TGTGCCAGCAGTGAAGAAGGACAGGGGGCTGGACTAGCGGGAGTGCCGGGTCCCCGGAACATTCAGTACTTC
d_gene: .; v_gene: TRBV5-1; abundance: .; len: 14; j_gene: TRBJ1-2; CDR3aa: CASSLEARGGGYTF; CDR3nt: TGCGCCAGCAGCTTGGAAGCCCGCGGGGGTGGCTACACCTTC
d_gene: .; v_gene: TRBV27; abundance: .; len: 14; j_gene: TRBJ1-2; CDR3aa: CASSLLGTEGGYTF; CDR3nt: TGTGCCAGCAGTTTATTGGGCACGGAGGGTGGCTACACCTTC
d_gene: .; v_gene: TRBV3-1; abundance: .; len: 15; j_gene: TRBJ1-1; CDR3aa: CASSQVQFMNTEAFF; CDR3nt: TGTGCCAGCAGCCAAGTGCAGTTCATGAACACTGAAGCTTTCTTT
d_gene: .; v_gene: TRBV3-1; abundance: .; len: 14; j_gene: TRBJ2-7; CDR3aa: CASSQDWDPYEQYF; CDR3nt: TGTGCCAGCAGCCAAGATTGGGACCCCTACGAGCAGTACTTC
d_gene: .; v_gene: TRBV30; abundance: .; len: 14; j_gene: TRBJ2-1; CDR3aa: CAWGLGGAGNEQFF; CDR3nt: TGTGCCTGGGGCCTGGGGGGCGCAGGCAATGAGCAGTTCTTC
d_gene: .; v_gene: TRBV30; abundance: .; len: 11; j_gene: TRBJ2-1; CDR3aa: CAWSRQNEQFF; CDR3nt: TGTGCCTGGAGTCGACAGAATGAGCAGTTCTTC
d_gene: .; v_gene: TRBV5-1; abundance: .; len: 14; j_gene: TRBJ2-7; CDR3aa: CASSRDPGVYEQYF; CDR3nt: TGCGCCAGCAGCAGGGACCCCGGAGTCTACGAGCAGTACTTC
d_gene: .; v_gene: TRBV27; abundance: once; len: 12; j_gene: TRBJ2-1; CDR3aa: CASSTSKDEQFF; CDR3nt: TGTGCCAGCAGTACCTCGAAGGATGAGCAGTTCTTC
d_gene: TRBD1; v_gene: TRBV6-5; abundance: .; len: 12; j_gene: TRBJ1-1; CDR3aa: CASQVQGAEAFF; CDR3nt: TGTGCCAGCCAGGTACAGGGGGCTGAAGCTTTCTTT
d_gene: TRBD1; v_gene: TRBV6-1; abundance: .; len: 14; j_gene: TRBJ1-3; CDR3aa: CASTEGGPGNTIYF; CDR3nt: TGTGCCAGCACCGAAGGGGGCCCTGGAAACACCATATATTTT
d_gene: .; v_gene: TRBV9; abundance: .; len: 15; j_gene: TRBJ1-5; CDR3aa: CASSAQQGGNQPQHF; CDR3nt: TGTGCCAGCAGCGCCCAACAGGGAGGCAATCAGCCCCAGCATTTT
d_gene: .; v_gene: TRBV5-1; abundance: .; len: 17; j_gene: TRBJ2-4; CDR3aa: CASSANTGRKAKNIQYF; CDR3nt: TGCGCCAGCAGCGCGAACACAGGGAGGAAGGCCAAAAACATTCAGTACTTC
d_gene: .; v_gene: TRBV7-2; abundance: few; len: 11; j_gene: TRBJ2-7; CDR3aa: CASSLIYEQYF; CDR3nt: TGTGCCAGCAGCTTGATCTACGAGCAGTACTTC
d_gene: .; v_gene: TRBV19; abundance: .; len: 14; j_gene: TRBJ2-2; CDR3aa: CASQTASGSGELFF; CDR3nt: TGTGCCAGTCAGACCGCCAGCGGATCCGGGGAGCTGTTTTTT
d_gene: .; v_gene: TRBV6-5; abundance: .; len: 11; j_gene: TRBJ1-2; CDR3aa: CASRMRGGYTF; CDR3nt: TGTGCCAGCAGGATGAGGGGCGGCTACACCTTC
d_gene: .; v_gene: TRBV30; abundance: .; len: 15; j_gene: TRBJ2-5; CDR3aa: CAWSDGRVTGETQYF; CDR3nt: TGTGCCTGGAGTGATGGCAGGGTGACGGGAGAGACCCAGTACTTC
d_gene: .; v_gene: TRBV12-5; abundance: .; len: 17; j_gene: TRBJ2-7; CDR3aa: CASGAWGILLGSYEQYF; CDR3nt: TGTGCTAGTGGTGCCTGGGGGATCCTCCTGGGCTCCTACGAGCAGTACTTC
d_gene: TRBD2; v_gene: TRBV2; abundance: .; len: 14; j_gene: TRBJ2-7; CDR3aa: CASRRRTSGYEQYF; CDR3nt: TGTGCCAGCAGACGGAGGACTAGCGGTTACGAGCAGTACTTC
d_gene: .; v_gene: TRBV2; abundance: .; len: 13; j_gene: TRBJ1-2; CDR3aa: CASRAGQGFGYTF; CDR3nt: TGTGCCAGCCGTGCGGGTCAGGGGTTTGGCTACACCTTC
d_gene: .; v_gene: TRBV14; abundance: once; len: 15; j_gene: TRBJ1-3; CDR3aa: CASSRGRSFGNTIYF; CDR3nt: TGTGCCAGCAGTAGGGGCCGATCATTTGGAAACACCATATATTTT
d_gene: .; v_gene: TRBV7-2; abundance: .; len: 14; j_gene: TRBJ2-4; CDR3aa: CASSLGGAKNTQYF; CDR3nt: TGTGCCAGCAGCTTAGGGGGAGCCAAAAACACTCAGTACTTC
d_gene: TRBD1; v_gene: TRBV20-1; abundance: .; len: 13; j_gene: TRBJ2-1; CDR3aa: CSVRGTVYNEQFF; CDR3nt: TGCAGTGTCAGGGGGACAGTCTACAATGAGCAGTTCTTC
d_gene: TRBD2; v_gene: TRBV10-3; abundance: .; len: 14; j_gene: TRBJ2-7; CDR3aa: CAISPGLASYEQYF; CDR3nt: TGTGCCATCAGCCCGGGACTAGCCTCCTACGAGCAGTACTTC
d_gene: .; v_gene: TRBV20-1; abundance: .; len: 10; j_gene: TRBJ2-7; CDR3aa: CSAPKREQYF; CDR3nt: TGCAGTGCCCCAAAGAGGGAGCAGTACTTC
d_gene: .; v_gene: TRBV27; abundance: .; len: 13; j_gene: TRBJ2-7; CDR3aa: CASGQGSPYEQYF; CDR3nt: TGTGCCAGCGGGCAGGGAAGCCCCTACGAGCAGTACTTC
d_gene: .; v_gene: TRBV7-2; abundance: .; len: 15; j_gene: TRBJ2-7; CDR3aa: CASTSGGGNQYEQYF; CDR3nt: TGTGCCAGCACAAGTGGAGGGGGGAATCAGTACGAGCAGTACTTC
d_gene: .; v_gene: TRBV29-1; abundance: .; len: 14; j_gene: TRBJ1-5; CDR3aa: CSVTQGNADQPQHF; CDR3nt: TGCAGCGTGACACAGGGTAACGCGGATCAGCCCCAGCATTTT
d_gene: .; v_gene: TRBV3-1; abundance: .; len: 16; j_gene: TRBJ2-1; CDR3aa: CASQGDPSGANNEQFF; CDR3nt: TGTGCCAGCCAAGGTGACCCCAGCGGAGCAAACAATGAGCAGTTCTTC
d_gene: .; v_gene: TRBV15; abundance: .; len: 14; j_gene: TRBJ2-1; CDR3aa: CATSSQSTGVRQFF; CDR3nt: TGTGCCACCAGCAGTCAGAGTACCGGGGTACGGCAGTTCTTC
d_gene: TRBD1; v_gene: TRBV5-4; abundance: .; len: 15; j_gene: TRBJ2-5; CDR3aa: CASSTKRQGGETQYF; CDR3nt: TGTGCCAGCAGCACAAAACGACAGGGTGGCGAGACCCAGTACTTC
d_gene: .; v_gene: TRBV28; abundance: .; len: 13; j_gene: TRBJ1-2; CDR3aa: CASSQYLRVGYTF; CDR3nt: TGTGCCAGCAGTCAATACCTCAGGGTTGGCTACACCTTC
d_gene: TRBD2; v_gene: TRBV10-3; abundance: .; len: 14; j_gene: TRBJ2-7; CDR3aa: CAISESGLLYEQYF; CDR3nt: TGTGCCATCAGTGAGTCGGGACTACTCTACGAGCAGTACTTC
d_gene: .; v_gene: TRBV19; abundance: .; len: 14; j_gene: TRBJ1-2; CDR3aa: CASSPGTRYSGYTF; CDR3nt: TGTGCCAGTAGTCCAGGGACGCGGTACTCTGGCTACACCTTC
d_gene: .; v_gene: TRBV5-8; abundance: .; len: 15; j_gene: TRBJ1-1; CDR3aa: CASSSGPHGDTEAFF; CDR3nt: TGTGCCAGCAGCTCCGGGCCCCACGGGGACACTGAAGCTTTCTTT
d_gene: TRBD1; v_gene: TRBV29-1; abundance: .; len: 14; j_gene: TRBJ1-2; CDR3aa: CSVEGDRGGDGYTF; CDR3nt: TGCAGCGTTGAAGGGGACAGGGGCGGGGATGGCTACACCTTC
d_gene: .; v_gene: TRBV29-1; abundance: .; len: 15; j_gene: TRBJ1-2; CDR3aa: CSVDVKDRASYGYTF; CDR3nt: TGCAGCGTTGACGTAAAGGACAGAGCTTCATATGGCTACACCTTC
d_gene: .; v_gene: TRBV7-2; abundance: .; len: 14; j_gene: TRBJ2-7; CDR3aa: CASSLALQDLEQYF; CDR3nt: TGTGCCAGCAGCTTAGCCCTCCAGGATCTCGAGCAGTACTTC
d_gene: .; v_gene: TRBV7-7; abundance: once; len: 17; j_gene: TRBJ2-2; CDR3aa: CASSLALSQIGTGELFF; CDR3nt: TGTGCCAGCAGCTTAGCGCTTTCGCAGATTGGAACCGGGGAGCTGTTTTTT
d_gene: TRBD2; v_gene: TRBV12-3/TRBV12-4; abundance: .; len: 16; j_gene: TRBJ2-7; CDR3aa: CASSLIPAGGFYEQYF; CDR3nt: TGTGCCAGCAGCCTCATCCCAGCGGGAGGGTTCTACGAGCAGTACTTC